This note documents a single TCR beta chain sequence. The method was immunoSEQ multiplex PCR; TCRdb's version includes in-frame clones alone and lacks a portion of them. The sample contains 140,000 to 150,000 clones, approximately 94% of which appear only once. This sample was taken from a study of cytomegalovirus exposure and HLA in healthy donors. CDR1 is MGHRA, CDR2 YSYEKL, per germline. V gave up 4 bases and J gave up 2 bases, with 11 bases separating them. The CDR3 totals 14 residues. The clonotype comes from a man between 18 and 35 years old in good health and CMV-seropositive. The source material was PBMCs. The chain uses TRBV4-1 and TRBJ2-5; D is uncertain. Here the CDR3 reads CASSPTNLQETQYF. In DNA, the CDR3 is TGCGCCAGCAGCCCGACAAACCTACAAGAGACCCAGTACTTC.